A single sample is the source of the 9 T cell receptor beta chains below, sequenced in a study of T cells in Graves' hyperthyroidism and ophthalmopathy. RNA transcripts served as the template for amplifying TCR beta CDR3 regions. In the first-round RT-PCR of the TCR CDR3, the HTBI primer set was used. TCRdb passed the multiplex PCR reads through MiXCR, listing each CDR3 protein once. The sample carries over 700,000 distinct CDR3 sequences, around a third recorded once. The material sequenced was blood. The receptor set was obtained from a woman between 40 and 50 years old with Graves' hyperthyroidism.

A few counts support this clonotype. J is TRBJ1-6 and V is TRBV6-2 or TRBV6-3, with 12 nucleotides matching TRBD1. V dropped 4 bases and J dropped 6; count of bases not matched to a gene: 4. This CDR3 comprises 16 residues. The germline V gene encodes CDR1 MNHEY and CDR2 SVGEGT. CDR3 loop: CASSWDRGHRNSPLHF. The CDR3, as DNA: TGTGCCAGCAGTTGGGACAGGGGGCATCGTAATTCACCCCTCCACTTT.

This clonotype has more than one count but fewer than ten. The rearrangement uses TRBV2 and TRBJ1-6, with D tentatively TRBD1 (6 bases). Trimming stripped 7 bases from V and 5 bases from J, with 18 bases between. The CDR3 loop spans 16 amino acids. The V gene's germline CDR1 is SNHLY and CDR2 FYNNEI. In DNA form, the CDR3 reads TGTGCCAGCAACAAAAACCAAGGGGGAAATAATTCACCCCTCCACTTT. Protein sequence: CASNKNQGGNNSPLHF.

The chain carries TRBV28 and TRBJ1-3; 7 nucleotides match TRBD1. The CDR3 is 16 amino acids. The germline V gene encodes CDR1 MDHEN and CDR2 SYDVKM. The trim removed 3 bases at V and 8 bases at J, leaving 13 bases unmatched. The CDR3 is CASSFFGGGGVDTIYF. CDR3 nucleotide sequence: TGTGCCAGCAGTTTCTTCGGGGGAGGGGGCGTAGACACCATATATTTT.

There are many counts of this clonotype. This chain joins TRBV29-1 and TRBJ1-5; 7 bases map to TRBD1. V lost 8 bases, J lost 2 bases, and 15 bases stayed unmatched. From germline, CDR1 is SQVTM and CDR2 ANQGSEA. The CDR3 consists of 16 residues. The CDR3 DNA follows: TGCAGCCCCCCCTCGGGACAGCCGATATGCAATCAGCCCCAGCATTTT. Its protein is CSPPSGQPICNQPQHF.

This clonotype was seen only a few times. The chain has TRBV7-8 and TRBJ2-7, with TRBD2 identical over 14 bases. The V and J ends lost 5 bases and 0 bases, in that order; junction bases with no gene match: 9. Germline V gene lookup returns CDR1 SGHVS and CDR2 FQNEAQ. This CDR3 has 18 amino acids. CDR3 in amino acids: CASSPRTSGGPSSYEQYF. CDR3 in DNA: TGTGCCAGCAGCCCCCGGACTAGCGGGGGGCCGAGCTCCTACGAGCAGTACTTC.

The sample holds a few counts of this clonotype. The rearrangement uses TRBV4-1 and TRBJ2-7; 9 positions agree with TRBD2. CDR1 and CDR2 (germline): MGHRA, YSYEKL. Unmatched junction bases numbered 4, after V lost 0 bases and J lost 1 base. This CDR3 is built from 16 residues. CDR3 sequence: CASSQDEREASYEQYF. The CDR3 DNA sequence: TGCGCCAGCAGCCAAGATGAGCGGGAGGCGTCCTACGAGCAGTACTTC.

This clonotype was counted many times. The chain has TRBV12-3 or TRBV12-4 and TRBJ1-5; 7 nucleotides agree with TRBD1. With 4 bases clipped from V and 3 bases from J, the junction kept 6 bases outside the gene matches. This CDR3 contains 15 residues. CDR3 nucleotide sequence: TGTGCCAGCAGTTCGCGACAGGGCTTCAATCAGCCCCAGCATTTT. This codes for CASSSRQGFNQPQHF.

The sample holds one count of this clonotype. The V call is TRBV2, the J call TRBJ1-5; 10 bases are a match to TRBD1. Losses at the gene ends were 4 bases for V and 14 bases for J; bases not matched to a gene: 14. Per germline, CDR1 SNHLY and CDR2 FYNNEI. The CDR3 covers 15 residues. DNA of the CDR3: TGTGCCAGCAGTGCCGGGACAGGGGCTAGGTCCTACGAGCATTTT. Amino acids: CASSAGTGARSYEHF.

This clonotype has ten or more counts. This chain joins TRBV7-2 and TRBJ2-7, with D uncertain. The V end lost 5 bases, the J end lost 3 bases, and 26 bases lay between the germline ends. The CDR3 spans 18 residues. The germline V gene encodes CDR1 SGHTA and CDR2 FQGNSA. CDR3 in amino acids: CASSHPGVNWRSDYEQYF. For the CDR3, the DNA is TGTGCCAGCAGCCACCCCGGTGTGAACTGGCGTTCTGACTACGAGCAGTACTTC.